A single sample is the source of the 3 T cell receptor beta chains below, sequenced in a study of radiation and T cells in renal cell carcinoma. Assay used: immunoSEQ multiplex PCR; TCRdb lists only in-frame clones, some missing. The data contain some 150,000 clones, 86% of them singletons. The sample's time point: blood 4 weeks post-SBRT, at nephrectomy. The sample's treatment: 15 Gy SBRT to primary tumor, nephrectomy 4 weeks later. Sequenced here: blood, sampled from a patient whose treatment included radiotherapy and nephrectomy. These receptor sequences come from a woman between 45 and 65 years old with renal cell carcinoma.

Regarding this clone: At the DNA level, this CDR3 is encoded by other sequences in the same sample as well. The rearrangement links TRBV18 to TRBJ1-1; D is unresolved. This CDR3 region has 15 residues. V was shortened by 0 bases and J by 1 base, with 9 bases between the two germline ends. Per the germline V gene, CDR1 is KGHSH and CDR2 is LQKENI. CDR3: CASSPPAGENTEAFF. The CDR3 nucleotides are TGTGCCAGCTCACCACCGGCCGGGGAGAACACTGAAGCTTTCTTT.

The rearrangement links TRBV6-5 to TRBJ2-7; D gene ambiguous. The V gene's germline CDR1 is MNHEY and CDR2 SVGAGI. The CDR3 runs to 15 residues. V lost 6 bases and J 5 bases, leaving 20 bases between the germline ends. The CDR3 is CASSRAKRSRDEQYF. CDR3 sequence (DNA): TGTGCCAGCAGCCGAGCCAAACGGTCACGTGACGAGCAGTACTTC.

This sequence joins TRBV19 and TRBJ1-2, with 11 nucleotides matching TRBD1. V lost 5 bases and J lost 8; bases outside the gene matches: 7. This CDR3 comprises 14 residues. CDR1 LNHDA and CDR2 SQIVND come from the germline V gene (reference sequence). CDR3 bases: TGTGCCAGTAGTTTCCGGGACAGGGGGAACGGCTACACCTTC. Translation: CASSFRDRGNGYTF.